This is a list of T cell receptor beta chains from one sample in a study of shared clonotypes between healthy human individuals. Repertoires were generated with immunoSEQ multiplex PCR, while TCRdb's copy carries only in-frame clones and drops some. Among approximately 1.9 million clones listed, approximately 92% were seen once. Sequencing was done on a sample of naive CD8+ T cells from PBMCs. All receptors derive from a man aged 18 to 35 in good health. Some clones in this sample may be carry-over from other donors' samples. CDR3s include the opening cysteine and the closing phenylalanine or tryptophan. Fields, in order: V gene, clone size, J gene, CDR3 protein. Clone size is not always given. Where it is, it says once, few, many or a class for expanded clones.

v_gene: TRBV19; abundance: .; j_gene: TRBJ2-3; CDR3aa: CASSTNFKTTDTQYF
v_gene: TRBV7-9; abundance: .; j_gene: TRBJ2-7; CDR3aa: CASSIPSDHEQYF
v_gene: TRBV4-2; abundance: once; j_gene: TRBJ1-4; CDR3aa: CASSQERVEKLFF
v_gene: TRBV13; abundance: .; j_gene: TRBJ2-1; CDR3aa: CASSTGRTAIYNEQFF
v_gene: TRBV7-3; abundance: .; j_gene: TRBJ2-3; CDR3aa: CASSLTGTVGDTQYF
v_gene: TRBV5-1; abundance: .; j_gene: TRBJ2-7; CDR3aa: CASSLAESGRDEQYF
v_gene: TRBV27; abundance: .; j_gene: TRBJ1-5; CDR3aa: CASSLSTGKPQHF
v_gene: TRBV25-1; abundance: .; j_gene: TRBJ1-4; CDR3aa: CASSESEERYREGEKLFF
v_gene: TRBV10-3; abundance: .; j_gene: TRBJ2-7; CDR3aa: CAISGGGTRAYEQYF
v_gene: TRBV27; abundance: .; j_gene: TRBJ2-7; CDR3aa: CASSLKGRVYEQYF